A selection of T cell receptor beta chains follows, all from one sample in a study of blood T cell repertoires in COVID-19. Method: immunoSEQ multiplex PCR; TCRdb's copy keeps in-frame clones and lacks some. The sample consists of around 62,000 clones, less than 90% of them appearing once. The material sequenced was peripheral blood. Receptor source: a man aged 45-65 years with active COVID-19. Both conserved end residues are part of each CDR3. A D gene is named only where the DNA matches it firmly. Rows give clone size only sometimes, using once, few, many, or a class for an expanded clone.

d_call | j_call | clone_size | cdr3_length | v_call | cdr3_nt | cdr3_aa
TRBD2 | TRBJ2-3 | - | 15 | TRBV29-1 | TGCAGCGTTGCTGGGACGGGGGGAAGTGGAGATACGCAGTATTTT | CSVAGTGGSGDTQYF
TRBD1 | TRBJ2-5 | - | 15 | TRBV13 | TGTGCCAGCAGCCCCAGGGGACAGGGGGACGAGACCCAGTACTTC | CASSPRGQGDETQYF
TRBD1 | TRBJ2-6 | - | 18 | TRBV13 | TGTGCCAGCAGCGAGGACAGGGGAAAGGTGGCTGGGGCCAACGTCCTGACTTTC | CASSEDRGKVAGANVLTF
- | TRBJ1-6 | - | 18 | TRBV7-9 | TGTGCCAGCAGCTTAGTTTTAAAGCAGGGGCCCTATAATTCACCCCTCCACTTT | CASSLVLKQGPYNSPLHF
TRBD2 | TRBJ2-1 | - | 17 | TRBV7-6 | TGTGCCAGCAGCCCCACGGCCCTAGCGGCCCTAAGCAATGAGCAGTTCTTC | CASSPTALAALSNEQFF
- | TRBJ1-1 | - | 15 | TRBV9 | TGTGCCAGCAGCCCGTCGCAAGGAGTGAACACTGAAGCTTTCTTT | CASSPSQGVNTEAFF
TRBD1 | TRBJ1-6 | - | 12 | TRBV5-4 | TGTGCCAGCAGCTGGCAGGGGGCTCCCCTCCACTTT | CASSWQGAPLHF
- | TRBJ1-5 | - | 13 | TRBV30 | TGTGCCTGGAGCCGACAGTTGAATCAGCCCCAGCATTTT | CAWSRQLNQPQHF
TRBD1 | TRBJ1-1 | - | 14 | TRBV18 | TGTGCCAGCTCAGGCGGACAGGGGGCAACTGAAGCTTTCTTT | CASSGGQGATEAFF
- | TRBJ2-7 | few | 14 | TRBV7-2 | TGTGCCAGCAGCACCGTAGGAGGATCCTACGAGCAGTACTTC | CASSTVGGSYEQYF
- | TRBJ2-7 | - | 14 | TRBV7-9 | TGTGCCAGCACCCTCTCGGCAGGGAACGACGAGCAGTACTTC | CASTLSAGNDEQYF
- | TRBJ2-7 | few | 15 | TRBV27 | TGTGCCAGCAGCCCGGGACTCCCCGATCTCTACGAGCAGTACTTC | CASSPGLPDLYEQYF
- | TRBJ2-2 | - | 11 | TRBV4-1 | TGCGCCAGCAGCCAGGGCACCGAGCTGTTTTTT | CASSQGTELFF
- | TRBJ2-3 | - | 14 | TRBV6-5 | TGTGCCAGCAGTCGGTCCGGGTTTAGGGATACGCAGTATTTT | CASSRSGFRDTQYF
- | TRBJ1-2 | once | 14 | TRBV5-4 | TGTGCCAGCAGCTTGGGCACAGAGATCTATGGCTACACCTTC | CASSLGTEIYGYTF
TRBD1 | TRBJ1-5 | - | 15 | TRBV12-5 | TGTGCTAGTGGTTTGGGACAGGGGTACAATCAGCCCCAGCATTTT | CASGLGQGYNQPQHF
- | TRBJ1-1 | once | 15 | TRBV7-8 | TGTGCCAGCAGCCAGGAGGCAGGCAGGAACACTGAAGCTTTCTTT | CASSQEAGRNTEAFF
- | TRBJ2-1 | - | 11 | TRBV19 | TGTGCCAACCAGGGGTACAATGAGCAGTTCTTC | CANQGYNEQFF
- | TRBJ1-6 | - | 14 | TRBV2 | TGTGCCAGCAGTGAAGCAGGGGATAATTCACCCCTCCACTTT | CASSEAGDNSPLHF
- | TRBJ2-2 | - | 15 | TRBV9 | TGTGCCAGCAGCGCCAGAGGATCGAACACCGGGGAGCTGTTTTTT | CASSARGSNTGELFF
TRBD2 | TRBJ2-1 | - | 14 | TRBV3-1/TRBV3-2 | TGTGCCAGCAGCCAAGATGGTCCTAGCGGGGAGCAGTTCTTC | CASSQDGPSGEQFF
- | TRBJ1-2 | - | 14 | TRBV18 | TGTGCCAGCTCACCATACAAAGAGGCGATCGGCTACACCTTC | CASSPYKEAIGYTF
- | TRBJ2-7 | - | 13 | TRBV5-1 | TGCGCCAGCAGCTCGTCCCGGTCTTACGAGCAGTACTTC | CASSSSRSYEQYF
TRBD1 | TRBJ2-7 | - | 15 | TRBV25-1 | TGTGCCAGCAGTACTCACAGGGGAAGGTCCTACGAGCAGTACTTC | CASSTHRGRSYEQYF
TRBD1 | TRBJ2-7 | - | 17 | TRBV5-5 | TGTGCCAGCAGCCCACGATTGTCCGGGACAGGTTTCTACGAGCAGTACTTC | CASSPRLSGTGFYEQYF
TRBD2 | TRBJ2-1 | - | 15 | TRBV5-1 | TGCGCCAGCAGCATGGGACTAGCGGGAGGGCATGAGCAGTTCTTC | CASSMGLAGGHEQFF
- | TRBJ1-5 | - | 13 | TRBV28 | TGTGCCAGCGGGGCGTATAGCAATCAGCCCCAGCATTTT | CASGAYSNQPQHF
TRBD1 | TRBJ2-5 | - | 16 | TRBV24-1 | TGTGCCACCAGTGACTCCGGGACAGGGGACCGAGAGACCCAGTACTTC | CATSDSGTGDRETQYF
- | TRBJ1-6 | - | 14 | TRBV19 | TGTGCCAGTACTCGGACAGACAATAATTCACCCCTCCACTTT | CASTRTDNNSPLHF
- | TRBJ2-5 | - | 14 | TRBV5-1 | TGCGCCAGCAGTAGAGAGGGCAGTCAAGAGACCCAGTACTTC | CASSREGSQETQYF
TRBD1 | TRBJ2-3 | - | 15 | TRBV6-5 | TGTGCCAGCAGTCGCCGGGACAGGGTCACAGATACGCAGTATTTT | CASSRRDRVTDTQYF
- | TRBJ1-2 | - | 11 | TRBV30 | TGTGCCTGGAGTGTACAGGGAGGCTACACCTTC | CAWSVQGGYTF
TRBD2 | TRBJ2-7 | - | 15 | TRBV7-2 | TGTGCCAGCAGCTTAGTGGCTAGCGGGAGCTACGAGCAGTACTTC | CASSLVASGSYEQYF
- | TRBJ2-1 | - | 13 | TRBV10-1 | TGCGCCAGCAGTCACGGGGGTAACAATGAGCAGTTCTTC | CASSHGGNNEQFF
TRBD2 | TRBJ2-5 | - | 14 | TRBV19 | TGTGCCAGTAGCCCCTTTCAGGGAGGGGAGACCCAGTACTTC | CASSPFQGGETQYF
- | TRBJ1-2 | - | 14 | TRBV2 | TGTGCCAGCACCGAAACAGGGCCCCTCTATGGCTACACCTTC | CASTETGPLYGYTF
- | TRBJ2-3 | - | 16 | TRBV5-1 | TGCGCCAGCAGCTTCCTGGGTACCGGAGTGGCAGATACGCAGTATTTT | CASSFLGTGVADTQYF
TRBD2 | TRBJ2-1 | - | 16 | TRBV24-1 | TGTGCCACCAGTGCTAGCGGGAGGGCGGGCTACAATGAGCAGTTCTTC | CATSASGRAGYNEQFF
TRBD1 | TRBJ1-2 | few | 14 | TRBV15 | TGTGCCACCAGCACTAGGACAGGGAGCTATGGCTACACCTTC | CATSTRTGSYGYTF
TRBD1 | TRBJ1-2 | - | 13 | TRBV18 | TGTGCCAGCTCATTAGGGGGCGACTATGGCTACACCTTC | CASSLGGDYGYTF
- | TRBJ1-1 | - | 14 | TRBV18 | TGTGCCAGCTCACCGGCAGACATGAACACTGAAGCTTTCTTT | CASSPADMNTEAFF
- | TRBJ1-1 | - | 15 | TRBV7-9 | TGTGCCAGCAGCTTATATGGAGGGATGAACACTGAAGCTTTCTTT | CASSLYGGMNTEAFF